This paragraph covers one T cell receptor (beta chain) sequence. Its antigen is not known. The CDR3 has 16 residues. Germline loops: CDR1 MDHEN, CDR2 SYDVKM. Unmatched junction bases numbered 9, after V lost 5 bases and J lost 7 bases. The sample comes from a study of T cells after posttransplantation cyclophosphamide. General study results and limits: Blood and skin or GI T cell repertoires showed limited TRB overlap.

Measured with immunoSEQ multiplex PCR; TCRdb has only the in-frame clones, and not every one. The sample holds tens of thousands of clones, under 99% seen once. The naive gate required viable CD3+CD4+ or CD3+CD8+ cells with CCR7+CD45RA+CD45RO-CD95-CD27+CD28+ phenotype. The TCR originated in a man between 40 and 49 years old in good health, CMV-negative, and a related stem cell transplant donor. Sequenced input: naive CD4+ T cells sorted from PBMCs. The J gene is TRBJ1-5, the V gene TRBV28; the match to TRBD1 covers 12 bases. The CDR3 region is CASSARGQGAGQPQHF. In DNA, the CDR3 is TGTGCCAGCAGTGCACGGGGACAGGGGGCAGGGCAGCCCCAGCATTTT.